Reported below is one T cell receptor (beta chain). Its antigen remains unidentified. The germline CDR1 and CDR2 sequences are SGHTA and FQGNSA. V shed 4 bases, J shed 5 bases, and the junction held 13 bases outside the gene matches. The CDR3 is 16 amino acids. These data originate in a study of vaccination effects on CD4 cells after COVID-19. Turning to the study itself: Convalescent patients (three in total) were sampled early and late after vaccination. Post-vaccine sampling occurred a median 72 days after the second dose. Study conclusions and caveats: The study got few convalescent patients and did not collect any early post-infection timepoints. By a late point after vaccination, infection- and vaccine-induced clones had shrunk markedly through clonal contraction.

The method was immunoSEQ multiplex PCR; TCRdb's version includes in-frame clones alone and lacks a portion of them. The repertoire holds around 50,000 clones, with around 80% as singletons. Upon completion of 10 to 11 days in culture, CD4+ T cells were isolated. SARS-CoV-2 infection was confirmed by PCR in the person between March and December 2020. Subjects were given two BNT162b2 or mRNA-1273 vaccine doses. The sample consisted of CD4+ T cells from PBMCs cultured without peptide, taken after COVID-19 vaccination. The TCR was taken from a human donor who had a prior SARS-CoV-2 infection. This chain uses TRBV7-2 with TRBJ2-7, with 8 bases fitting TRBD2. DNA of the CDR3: TGTGCCAGCAGCTCACAACCTTTTAGCGGGATCCACGAGCAGTACTTC. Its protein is CASSSQPFSGIHEQYF.